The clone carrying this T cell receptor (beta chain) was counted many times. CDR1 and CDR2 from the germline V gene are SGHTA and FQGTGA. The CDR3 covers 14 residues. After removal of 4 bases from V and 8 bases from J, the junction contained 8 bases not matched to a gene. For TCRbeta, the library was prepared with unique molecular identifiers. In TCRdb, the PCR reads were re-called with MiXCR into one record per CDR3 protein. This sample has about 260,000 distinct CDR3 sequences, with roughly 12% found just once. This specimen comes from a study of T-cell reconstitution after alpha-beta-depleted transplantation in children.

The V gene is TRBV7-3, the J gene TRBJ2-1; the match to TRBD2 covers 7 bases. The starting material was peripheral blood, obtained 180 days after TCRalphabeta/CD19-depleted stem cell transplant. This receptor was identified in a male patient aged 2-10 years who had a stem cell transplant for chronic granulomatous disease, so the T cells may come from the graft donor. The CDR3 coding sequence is TGTGCCAGCAGCTCCGGGAGGCGTTTCGATGAGCAGTTCTTC. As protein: CASSSGRRFDEQFF.